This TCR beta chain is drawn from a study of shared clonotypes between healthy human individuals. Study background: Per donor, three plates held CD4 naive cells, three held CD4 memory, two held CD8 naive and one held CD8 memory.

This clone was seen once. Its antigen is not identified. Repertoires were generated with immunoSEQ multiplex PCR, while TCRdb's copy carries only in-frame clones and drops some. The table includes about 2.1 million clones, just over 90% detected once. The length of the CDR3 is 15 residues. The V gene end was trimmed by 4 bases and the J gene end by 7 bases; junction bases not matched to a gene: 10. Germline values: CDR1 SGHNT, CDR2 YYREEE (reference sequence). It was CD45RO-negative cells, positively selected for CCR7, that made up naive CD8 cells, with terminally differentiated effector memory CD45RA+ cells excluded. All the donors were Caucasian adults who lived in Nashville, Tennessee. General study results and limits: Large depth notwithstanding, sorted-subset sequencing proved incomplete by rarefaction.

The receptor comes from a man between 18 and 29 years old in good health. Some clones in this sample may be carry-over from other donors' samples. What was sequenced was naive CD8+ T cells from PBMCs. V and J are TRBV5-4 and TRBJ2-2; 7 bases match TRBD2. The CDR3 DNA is TGTGCCAGCAGCGGCGGGACTACCCCAGTCGGGGAGCTGTTTTTT. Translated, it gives CASSGGTTPVGELFF.